These 26 T cell receptor beta chains share one sample of origin, sequenced in a study of T cell changes during pregnancy in multiple sclerosis. The repertoire was sequenced with immunoSEQ multiplex PCR; TCRdb's copy has only in-frame clones and lacks some. The repertoire consists of about 68,000 clones, with more than 85% occurring once and the leading ten covering approximately 2.5%. The sequencing used peripheral blood, collected in the first trimester of pregnancy. These TCRs come from a female donor with multiple sclerosis, enrolled in a pregnancy study.

The chain joins TRBV19 to TRBJ2-7; perhaps TRBD1 as D (6 bases). There are 15 residues in the CDR3. Trimming shortened V by 10 bases and J by 5 bases, and 24 bases separated the two germline ends. Germline CDR1 and CDR2: LNHDA and SQIVND (reference sequence). Here the CDR3 DNA reads TGTGCCACCACCCCCCTGGGAACAGGGAGTAACGAGCAGTACTTC. It is translated as CATTPLGTGSNEQYF.

This chain connects TRBV9 to TRBJ2-5, with TRBD2 as a possible D gene (7 bases). CDR1 is SGDLS, CDR2 YYNGEE, per germline. Trimming pared 4 bases from V and 5 bases from J, leaving 15 bases between. The CDR3 is made up of 14 amino acids. This CDR3 reads CASSQGGGPETQYF. The CDR3 DNA reads TGTGCCAGCAGCCAAGGGGGGGGGCCGGAGACCCAGTACTTC.

The J gene is TRBJ2-7, the V gene TRBV13, with 8 bases matching TRBD1. The ends lost 5 bases at V and 4 bases at J; junction bases unmatched: 10. The CDR3 covers 15 residues. The germline CDR1 and CDR2 sequences are PRHDT and FYEKMQ (reference sequence). The CDR3 spells CASSTGQGPVYEQYF. In DNA, the CDR3 is TGTGCCAGCAGCACCGGACAGGGACCCGTATACGAGCAGTACTTC.

The CDR3 DNA sequence: TGTGCCAGCAGCTCGGAGCTCTCGGGGGACATTCAGTACTTC. This sequence encodes CASSSELSGDIQYF. The rearrangement links TRBV7-9 to TRBJ2-4; tentative D call: TRBD2 (6 bases). Per the germline V gene, CDR1 is SEHNR and CDR2 is FQNEAQ (reference sequence). This CDR3 spans 14 amino acids. V was shortened by 4 bases and J by 8 bases, with 15 bases between the two germline ends.

This clone has only one observation. The chain couples TRBV5-1 to TRBJ1-4, with D maybe TRBD1 (5 bases). Looked up from germline, CDR1 is SGHRS and CDR2 is YFSETQ. The CDR3 length is 17 residues. V lost 3 bases and J lost 4, with 19 bases in between. The CDR3 nucleotides read TGCGCCAGCAGCTCTTACCCGGGACTGCGGTTTAATGAAAAACTGTTTTTT. This gives the protein CASSSYPGLRFNEKLFF.

The chain joins TRBV7-3 to TRBJ1-2; D is ambiguous. V was trimmed by 3 bases and J by 3 bases, leaving 14 bases between them. Per germline, CDR1 SGHTA and CDR2 FQGTGA. The CDR3 sequence is 15 residues long. The CDR3 reads CASSFVDGEDYGYTF. The CDR3 nucleotides read TGTGCCAGCAGCTTCGTTGATGGAGAGGACTATGGCTACACCTTC.

The chain couples TRBV27 to TRBJ2-2; 7 bases line up with TRBD2. CDR1 is MNHEY and CDR2 is SMNVEV in the germline V gene (reference sequence). This CDR3 comprises 14 residues. V trimming: 5 bases; J trimming: 7 bases; junction bases outside the gene matches: 7. The CDR3 sequence is CASSVSGISGELFF. The CDR3 coding sequence is TGTGCCAGCAGTGTCAGCGGGATAAGCGGGGAGCTGTTTTTT.

The chain carries TRBV30 and TRBJ2-1; TRBD2 agrees at 9 bases. The CDR3 has 13 amino acids. V shed 2 bases, J shed 10 bases, and the junction held 6 bases outside the gene matches. Germline-derived CDR1 and CDR2 are GTSNPN and SVGIG (reference sequence). DNA for the CDR3: TGTGCCTGGAGTCCGGGACTAGCATGGGAGCAGTTCTTC. Residues: CAWSPGLAWEQFF.

V is TRBV7-9 and J is TRBJ2-3; TRBD2 matches 10 bases. Germline V gene data show CDR1 as SEHNR and CDR2 as FQNEAQ (reference sequence). This CDR3 has 15 residues. V dropped 8 bases and J dropped 3; count of bases not matched to a gene: 8. CDR3 residues: CASQRAGGVTDTQYF. The CDR3 nucleotides read TGTGCCAGCCAAAGAGCGGGAGGGGTGACAGATACGCAGTATTTT. Looking up the rest from reference TRBV7-9 and TRBJ2-3 gives the full variable domain: DTGVSQNPRHKITKRGQNVTFRCDPISEHNRLYWYRQTLGQGPEFLTYFQNEAQLEKSRLLSDRFSAERPKGSFSTLEIQRTEQGDSAMYLCASQRAGGVTDTQYFGPGTRLTVL.

This clone was observed once. The rearrangement joins TRBV2 to TRBJ2-3, with 8 positions matching TRBD1. There are 15 residues in the CDR3. The V gene's germline CDR1 is SNHLY and CDR2 FYNNEI. The V gene end was trimmed by 6 bases and the J gene end by 4 bases; junction bases not matched to a gene: 9. The CDR3, as DNA: TGTGCCAGCAGAGCGACAGGGGTCGGCGCAGATACGCAGTATTTT. Translation gives CASRATGVGADTQYF.

The chain links TRBV28 to TRBJ2-5; the match to TRBD1 covers 7 bases. From germline, CDR1 is MDHEN and CDR2 SYDVKM. V lost 1 base and J lost 5; bases outside the gene matches: 19. This CDR3 contains 19 residues. DNA for the CDR3: TGTGCCAGCAGTTTATTGACCGAAACCGGGACAGTTCTGCCGGAGACCCAGTACTTC. This translates into CASSLLTETGTVLPETQYF.

The chain uses TRBV18 and TRBJ2-1, with 9 bases fitting TRBD1. This CDR3 is built from 17 residues. Germline V CDR1 and CDR2: KGHSH, LQKENI. With V trimmed by 4 bases and J by 6 bases, 13 bases remained unmatched. CDR3 nucleotides: TGTGCCAGCTCACTGTCTCCGGGACAGGGTTCTCTCAATGAGCAGTTCTTC. This codes for CASSLSPGQGSLNEQFF.

The chain is built from TRBV10-3 and TRBJ2-7, with 11 bases that match TRBD1. The junction had 9 bases not matched to a gene; V was cut back by 4 bases and J by 4 bases. The V gene's germline CDR1 is ENHRY and CDR2 SYGVKD. CDR3 length equals 16 residues. CDR3 in amino acids: CAISGAQDRGQYEQYF. CDR3 in DNA: TGTGCCATCAGTGGCGCCCAGGACAGGGGGCAATACGAGCAGTACTTC.

The rearrangement joins TRBV10-3 to TRBJ2-7; 7 nucleotides line up with TRBD2. Germline assignment: CDR1 ENHRY and CDR2 SYGVKD. V lost 4 bases, J lost 4 bases, and 13 bases stayed unmatched. CDR3 length: 16 amino acids. CDR3 in DNA: TGTGCCATCAGTGTTAAGGAGGGAGGGCCCCAATACGAGCAGTACTTC. Residues: CAISVKEGGPQYEQYF.

The chain uses TRBV5-1 and TRBJ1-2; TRBD1 matches at 11 bases. The junction had 5 bases not matched to a gene; V was cut back by 4 bases and J by 3 bases. Germline V CDR1 and CDR2: SGHRS, YFSETQ. The CDR3 covers 15 residues. CDR3: CASSLRTGGDYGYTF. CDR3 bases: TGCGCCAGCAGCCTTCGGACAGGGGGCGACTATGGCTACACCTTC.

The CDR3 here is CASSLFWGLAGGPYNEQFF. As DNA, the CDR3 is TGTGCCAGCAGCTTGTTTTGGGGACTAGCGGGGGGACCGTACAATGAGCAGTTCTTC. The genes are TRBV5-6 and TRBJ2-1, with 15 positions matching TRBD2. This CDR3 has 19 amino acids. CDR1 SGHDT and CDR2 YYEEEE come from the germline V gene. J gave up 4 bases and V 1 base, and 9 bases lay outside the gene matches.

V usage is TRBV6-1 and J usage is TRBJ2-7, with D perhaps matching TRBD2 (5 bases). The V end lost 4 bases, the J end lost 0 bases, and 10 bases lay between the germline ends. Germline V gene sequence: CDR1 MNHNS, CDR2 SASEGT. There are 14 residues in the CDR3. The CDR3 nucleotides read TGTGCCAGCAGTGTTATGGCGGGCTCCTACGAGCAGTACTTC. Translating it yields CASSVMAGSYEQYF.

The chain employs TRBV7-2 and TRBJ2-1; 11 nucleotides agree with TRBD1. CDR1 is SGHTA, CDR2 FQGNSA, per germline. The CDR3 totals 14 residues. V gave up 2 bases and J gave up 14 bases; unmatched junction bases: 8. The CDR3 is CASSLPVRDRGEFF. Written as DNA, the CDR3 is TGTGCCAGCAGCTTACCCGTCCGGGACAGGGGGGAGTTCTTC.

The count of this clone is one. The gene calls are TRBV5-1 and TRBJ2-7; 11 nucleotides agree with TRBD1. The V segment lost 0 bases and the J segment 2 bases; nucleotides outside the gene matches: 1. CDR1 and CDR2 (germline): SGHRS, YFSETQ. CDR3 length equals 15 residues. The DNA for the CDR3 is TGCGCCAGCAGCTTGGGGACAGGGGGCACCTACGAGCAGTACTTC. Residues: CASSLGTGGTYEQYF.

V usage is TRBV4-2 and J usage is TRBJ2-7, with 7 bases identical to TRBD2. The CDR3 is 12 amino acids. Germline trimming cut 4 bases from V and 3 bases from J; bases unmatched to any gene: 0. CDR1 is LGHNA, CDR2 YNFKEQ, per germline. The CDR3 spells CASSPGGYEQYF. For the CDR3, the DNA is TGTGCCAGCAGCCCGGGAGGCTACGAGCAGTACTTC.

This clone appeared once. The CDR3 reads CASSLGGRDSYEQYF. Written as DNA, the CDR3 is TGTGCCAGCAGCTTAGGTGGCAGGGACTCCTACGAGCAGTACTTC. The V and J genes are TRBV7-9 and TRBJ2-7; D might be TRBD1 (5 bases). The V end lost 1 base, the J end lost 0 bases, and 10 bases lay between the germline ends. Per germline, CDR1 SEHNR and CDR2 FQNEAQ (reference sequence). CDR3 length: 15 residues.

The chain recombines TRBV18 with TRBJ2-7; 8 bases map to TRBD1. The CDR3 is 17 amino acids. V shed 3 bases, J shed 1 base, and the junction held 11 bases outside the gene matches. Germline V gives CDR1 KGHSH, CDR2 LQKENI. The CDR3 region has the DNA TGTGCCAGCTCACCTTATCTGGGGACAGGCCGTTCCTACGAGCAGTACTTC. Protein sequence: CASSPYLGTGRSYEQYF.

The chain links TRBV7-9 to TRBJ1-4; 11 nucleotides agree with TRBD1. V was clipped by 2 bases and J by 6 bases; unmatched bases: 2. The CDR3 length is 15 residues. The germline gives CDR1 SEHNR, CDR2 FQNEAQ (reference sequence). CDR3 sequence: CASSLPGQGDEKLFF. The CDR3 DNA follows: TGTGCCAGCAGCTTACCGGGACAGGGGGATGAAAAACTGTTTTTT. Together with reference TRBV7-9 and TRBJ1-4, the CDR3 gives the full variable domain: DTGVSQNPRHKITKRGQNVTFRCDPISEHNRLYWYRQTLGQGPEFLTYFQNEAQLEKSRLLSDRFSAERPKGSFSTLEIQRTEQGDSAMYLCASSLPGQGDEKLFFGSGTQLSVL.

This chain joins TRBV7-7 and TRBJ2-3, with TRBD2 identical over 8 bases. Losses at the gene ends were 2 bases for V and 4 bases for J; bases not matched to a gene: 5. The CDR3 length is 15 residues. CDR1 is SSHAT, CDR2 FNYEAQ, per germline (reference sequence). The CDR3 spells CASSLLAGGSDTQYF. The CDR3 region has the DNA TGTGCCAGCAGCTTACTGGCGGGAGGTTCAGATACGCAGTATTTT.

The genes are TRBV19 and TRBJ1-5, with 8 bases lining up with TRBD1. The CDR3 contains 16 residues. Germline values: CDR1 LNHDA, CDR2 SQIVND (reference sequence). V lost 5 bases, J lost 4 bases, and 10 bases stayed unmatched. The DNA of the CDR3 is TGTGCCAGTAGTTCCAACGACAGGGGTTGGAATCAGCCCCAGCATTTT. This codes for CASSSNDRGWNQPQHF.

The genes are TRBV7-6 and TRBJ1-1; D is ambiguous. V was shortened by 0 bases and J by 0 bases, with 5 bases between the two germline ends. The germline V gene has CDR1 SGHVS and CDR2 FNYEAQ. The CDR3 has 14 residues. The CDR3 loop is CASSLAAMNTEAFF. The DNA for the CDR3 is TGTGCCAGCAGCTTAGCGGCCATGAACACTGAAGCTTTCTTT.